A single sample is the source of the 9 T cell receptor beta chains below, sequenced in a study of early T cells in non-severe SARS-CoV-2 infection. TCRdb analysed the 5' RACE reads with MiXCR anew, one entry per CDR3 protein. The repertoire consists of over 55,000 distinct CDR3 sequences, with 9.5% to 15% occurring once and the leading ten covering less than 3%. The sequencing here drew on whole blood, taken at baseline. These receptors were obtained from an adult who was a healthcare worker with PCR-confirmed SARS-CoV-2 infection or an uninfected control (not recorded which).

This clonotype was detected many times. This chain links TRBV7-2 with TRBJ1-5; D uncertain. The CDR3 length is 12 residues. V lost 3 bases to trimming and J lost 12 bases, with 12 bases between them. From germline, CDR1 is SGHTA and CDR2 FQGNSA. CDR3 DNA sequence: TGTGCCAGCAGCTTCGTAGACGGGGTCCAGCATTTT. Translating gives CASSFVDGVQHF. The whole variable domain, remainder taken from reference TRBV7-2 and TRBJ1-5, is GAGVSQSPSNKVTEKGKDVELRCDPISGHTALYWYRQSLGQGLEFLIYFQGNSAPDKSGLPSDRFSAERTGGSVSTLTIQRTQQEDSAVYLCASSFVDGVQHFGDGTRLSIL.

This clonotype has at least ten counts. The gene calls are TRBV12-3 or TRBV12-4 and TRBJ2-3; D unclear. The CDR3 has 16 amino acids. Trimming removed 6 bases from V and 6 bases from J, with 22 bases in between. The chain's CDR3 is CASSPRSAGSFDTQYF. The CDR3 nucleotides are TGTGCCAGCAGCCCCCGCTCGGCAGGATCGTTCGATACGCAGTATTTT.

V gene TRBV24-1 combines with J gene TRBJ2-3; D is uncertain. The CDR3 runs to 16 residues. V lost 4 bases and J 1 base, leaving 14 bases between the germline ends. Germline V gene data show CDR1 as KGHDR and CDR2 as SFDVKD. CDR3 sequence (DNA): TGTGCCACCAGTGACGTCGAATCTAGAGGCACAGATACGCAGTATTTT. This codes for CATSDVESRGTDTQYF.

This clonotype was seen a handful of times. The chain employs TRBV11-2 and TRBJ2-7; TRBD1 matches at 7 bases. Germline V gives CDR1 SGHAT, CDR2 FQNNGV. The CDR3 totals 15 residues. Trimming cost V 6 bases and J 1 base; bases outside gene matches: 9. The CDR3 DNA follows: TGTGCCAGCAGACCCCTCCGGGACAGATCCTACGAGCAGTACTTC. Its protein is CASRPLRDRSYEQYF.

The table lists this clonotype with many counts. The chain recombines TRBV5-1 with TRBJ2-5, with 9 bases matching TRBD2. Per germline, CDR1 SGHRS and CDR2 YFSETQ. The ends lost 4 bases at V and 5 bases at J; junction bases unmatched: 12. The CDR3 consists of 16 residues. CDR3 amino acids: CASSLGSRGGPETQYF. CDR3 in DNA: TGCGCCAGCAGCCTCGGATCGCGGGGGGGCCCCGAGACCCAGTACTTC. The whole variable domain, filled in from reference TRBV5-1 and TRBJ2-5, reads KAGVTQTPRYLIKTRGQQVTLSCSPISGHRSVSWYQQTPGQGLQFLFEYFSETQRNKGNFPGRFSGRQFSNSRSEMNVSTLELGDSALYLCASSLGSRGGPETQYFGPGTRLLVL.

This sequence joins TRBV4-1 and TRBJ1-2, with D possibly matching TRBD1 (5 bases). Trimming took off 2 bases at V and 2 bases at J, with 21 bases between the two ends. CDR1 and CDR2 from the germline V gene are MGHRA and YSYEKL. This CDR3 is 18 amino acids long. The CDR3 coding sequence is TGCGCCAGCAGCCAACCTAGGGCGGGGGACTTAAGGAACTATGGCTACACCTTC. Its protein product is CASSQPRAGDLRNYGYTF.

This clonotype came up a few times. The CDR3 DNA sequence: TGTGCCAGCAGCTTAGTCACCTATGGCTACACCTTC. This encodes CASSLVTYGYTF. V usage is TRBV7-2 and J usage is TRBJ1-2; D call uncertain. This CDR3 is built from 12 residues. Trimming stripped 1 base from V and 4 bases from J, with 4 bases between. Germline assignment: CDR1 SGHTA and CDR2 FQGNSA.

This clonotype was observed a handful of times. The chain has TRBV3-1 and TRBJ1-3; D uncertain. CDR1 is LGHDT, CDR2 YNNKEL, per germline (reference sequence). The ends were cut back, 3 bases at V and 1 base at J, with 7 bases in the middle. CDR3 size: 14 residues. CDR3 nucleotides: TGTGCCAGCAGCCAGAGAGCGTCTGGAAACACCATATATTTT. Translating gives CASSQRASGNTIYF.

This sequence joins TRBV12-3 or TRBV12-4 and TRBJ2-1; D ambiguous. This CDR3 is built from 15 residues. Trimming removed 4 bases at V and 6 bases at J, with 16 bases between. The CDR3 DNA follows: TGTGCCAGCAGTTCCCCGGTTCGCTCCCCCAATGAGCAGTTCTTC. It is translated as CASSSPVRSPNEQFF.